Following are 29 T cell receptor beta chains from one sample sequenced in a study of regulatory T cells in long-lasting Graves disease. Construction of TCR beta libraries relied on iRepertoire HTBI primers and on Arm-PCR targeting CDR3 regions. Via MiXCR, TCRdb re-called the multiplex PCR reads, giving one row per CDR3 protein. The sample contains about 620,000 distinct CDR3 sequences, roughly 15% of which appear only once. Time point indicated: newly diagnosed GD, antithyroid drugs for less than 3 months. Making the TCR library involved RNA that had been extracted from PBMCs. A further study also used this sample, focusing on T cells in Graves' hyperthyroidism and ophthalmopathy.

The material sequenced was peripheral blood mononuclear cells (PBMCs), taken at new diagnosis, from a patient treated with antithyroid drugs. The source of these receptors is a woman aged 25-40 years with Graves disease.

This clonotype was detected ten times or more. The chain employs TRBV5-1 and TRBJ2-3; tentatively, D is TRBD1 (6 bases). Per germline, CDR1 SGHRS and CDR2 YFSETQ. CDR3 length: 14 amino acids. V gave up 0 bases and J gave up 2 bases, with 7 bases separating them. CDR3 protein: CASSLGTVTDTQYF. In DNA, the CDR3 is TGCGCCAGCAGCTTGGGGACAGTCACAGATACGCAGTATTTT. Complete variable domain (other parts from reference TRBV5-1 and TRBJ2-3): KAGVTQTPRYLIKTRGQQVTLSCSPISGHRSVSWYQQTPGQGLQFLFEYFSETQRNKGNFPGRFSGRQFSNSRSEMNVSTLELGDSALYLCASSLGTVTDTQYFGPGTRLTVL.

This clonotype was seen only a few times. The chain combines TRBV18 with TRBJ2-7, with TRBD1 matching 8 bases. Trimming cost V 3 bases and J 5 bases; bases outside gene matches: 6. Germline CDR1 and CDR2: KGHSH and LQKENI. This CDR3 has 14 residues. As DNA, the CDR3 is TGTGCCAGCTCACCGGACAGGGTTGGCGACGAGCAGTACTTC. It yields the protein CASSPDRVGDEQYF.

This clonotype turned up a few times. A much bigger clone sits one base away, suggesting this may be a read error. This chain joins TRBV28 and TRBJ1-4; D is unclear. From germline, CDR1 is MDHEN and CDR2 SYDVKM. There are 14 residues in the CDR3. Written as DNA, the CDR3 is TGTGCCAGCAGTACAAGGCCAACTAATGAAAGACTGTTTTTT. It yields the protein CASSTRPTNERLFF. The full variable domain, in which reference TRBV28 and TRBJ1-4 provide the parts outside the CDR3, is DVKVTQSSRYLVKRTGEKVFLECVQDMDHENMFWYRQDPGLGLRLIYFSYDVKMKEKGDIPEGYSVSREKKERFSLILESASTNQTSMYLCASSTRPTNERLFFGSGTQLSVL.

This clonotype was observed a handful of times. This may arise from a read error, as a much more abundant clone is one base away. The CDR3 protein is CASSAPYGQYF. DNA of the CDR3: TGTGCCAGCAGTGCCCCGTACGGGCAGTACTTC. The rearrangement links TRBV2 to TRBJ2-7; D is ambiguous. Germline lookup yields CDR1 SNHLY and CDR2 FYNNEI. This CDR3 spans 11 amino acids.

The chain uses TRBV28 and TRBJ2-3; D is unclear. Germline CDR1 is MDHEN and CDR2 is SYDVKM. V dropped 3 bases and J dropped 3 bases, with 16 bases sitting between them. The CDR3 sequence is 16 residues long. This CDR3 is CASSFLGKRNTDTQYF. CDR3 DNA sequence: TGTGCCAGCAGTTTTTTAGGGAAGAGGAATACAGATACGCAGTATTTT.

This clonotype was detected ten times or more. This chain links TRBV5-5 with TRBJ2-1, with a tentative D call TRBD2 (5 bases). This CDR3 comprises 16 residues. V was shortened by 1 base and J by 8 bases, with 19 bases between the two germline ends. From germline, CDR1 is SGHKS and CDR2 YYEKEE (reference sequence). CDR3 residues: CASSLMGGGPGDEQFF. DNA of the CDR3: TGTGCCAGCAGCTTGATGGGCGGTGGGCCCGGGGATGAGCAGTTCTTC. The whole variable domain, remainder taken from reference TRBV5-5 and TRBJ2-1, is DAGVTQSPTHLIKTRGQQVTLRCSPISGHKSVSWYQQVLGQGPQFIFQYYEKEERGRGNFPDRFSARQFPNYSSELNVNALLLGDSALYLCASSLMGGGPGDEQFFGPGTRLTVL.

This clonotype was observed at least ten times. The chain combines TRBV29-1 with TRBJ1-1; no reliable D call. Germline V gene sequence: CDR1 SQVTM, CDR2 ANQGSEA. The CDR3 consists of 15 residues. Trimming removed 7 bases at V and 3 bases at J, with 21 bases between. The CDR3 sequence: CSAGSEAAGYTEAFF. In DNA form, the CDR3 reads TGCAGCGCCGGAAGCGAGGCCGCTGGCTACACTGAAGCTTTCTTT. The whole variable domain, filled in from reference TRBV29-1 and TRBJ1-1, reads SAVISQKPSRDICQRGTSLTIQCQVDSQVTMMFWYRQQPGQSLTLIATANQGSEATYESGFVIDKFPISRPNLTFSTLTVSNMSPEDSSIYLCSAGSEAAGYTEAFFGQGTRLTVV.

In its sample, this clonotype was seen many times. The V and J genes are TRBV2 and TRBJ1-5; 10 nucleotides align to TRBD1. The CDR3 is 15 residues long. Germline V gene data show CDR1 as SNHLY and CDR2 as FYNNEI. V trimming: 8 bases; J trimming: 5 bases; junction bases outside the gene matches: 9. The CDR3 region has the DNA TGTGCCAGCGGTATGGGACAGGGGTTGGATCAGCCCCAGCATTTT. Translated, it gives CASGMGQGLDQPQHF.

The table lists this clonotype with a few counts. The chain combines TRBV10-3 with TRBJ1-5; 10 bases match TRBD1. V was clipped by 4 bases and J by 6 bases; unmatched bases: 3. Germline V gene sequence: CDR1 ENHRY, CDR2 SYGVKD. The CDR3 loop spans 14 amino acids. The CDR3 DNA is TGTGCCATCAGTGGTGACAGGGGGCTTCAGCCCCAGCATTTT. Encoded protein: CAISGDRGLQPQHF.

The table lists this clonotype with many counts. CDR3 coding DNA: TGTGCCAGCAGCTCCGAGCCCGGGACCAACAATGAGCAGTTCTTC. Its protein is CASSSEPGTNNEQFF. V gene TRBV7-3 combines with J gene TRBJ2-1; D could derive from TRBD1 or TRBD2 (5 bases each). Deletions cut 4 bases from V and 5 bases from J, with 15 bases between. Germline CDR1 SGHTA, CDR2 FQGTGA. This CDR3 has 15 residues.

This clonotype was seen a handful of times. The chain combines TRBV18 with TRBJ1-1; D gene ambiguous. Between the trimmed V and J ends, which lost 0 bases and 1 base, there was a span of 9 bases. The CDR3 has 15 residues. Germline CDR1 KGHSH, CDR2 LQKENI. CDR3 in DNA: TGTGCCAGCTCACCACCGGCGGCAGGGAACACTGAAGCTTTCTTT. It translates to CASSPPAAGNTEAFF.

This clonotype has a count of ten or more. V gene TRBV20-1 combines with J gene TRBJ2-5; 11 bases map to TRBD1. The CDR3 extends over 16 amino acids. V gave up 3 bases and J gave up 7 bases; unmatched junction bases: 13. Germline V gives CDR1 DFQATT, CDR2 SNEGSKA (reference sequence). This CDR3 reads CSARLGDRGFDATQYF. Here the CDR3 DNA reads TGCAGTGCTAGGTTGGGGGACAGGGGGTTTGATGCGACCCAGTACTTC.

The chain combines TRBV7-9 with TRBJ1-2; the D is unclear. Germline CDR1 and CDR2: SEHNR and FQNEAQ (reference sequence). The CDR3 length is 14 residues. With 1 base removed from V and 4 bases from J, the gap between germline ends came to 10 bases. This CDR3 is CASSLVAGIYGYTF. The CDR3 nucleotides read TGTGCCAGCAGCTTAGTCGCAGGAATCTATGGCTACACCTTC. Drawing the rest from reference TRBV7-9 and TRBJ1-2, the complete variable domain is DTGVSQNPRHKITKRGQNVTFRCDPISEHNRLYWYRQTLGQGPEFLTYFQNEAQLEKSRLLSDRFSAERPKGSFSTLEIQRTEQGDSAMYLCASSLVAGIYGYTFGSGTRLTVV.

The chain couples TRBV5-6 to TRBJ1-6; D perhaps matches TRBD1 (5 bases). V was shortened by 5 bases and J by 0 bases, with 9 bases between the two germline ends. Germline CDR1 SGHDT, CDR2 YYEEEE. The CDR3 has 15 amino acids. CDR3: CASRQGSSYNSPLHF. CDR3 DNA: TGTGCCAGCAGGCAGGGTTCCTCCTATAATTCACCCCTCCACTTT.

Concerning this clonotype itself: A read error may explain this, as a much larger clone is one base away. This CDR3 is missing its conserved last phenylalanine or tryptophan, likely due to a read error. The V and J genes are TRBV6-2 or TRBV6-3 and TRBJ1-5; D is uncertain. CDR3 length: 13 amino acids. Germline V gene sequence: CDR1 MNHEY, CDR2 SVGEGT. Trimming removed 3 bases at V and 9 bases at J, with 12 bases between. The CDR3 protein is CASSYLDGRPQHS. The CDR3 region has the DNA TGTGCCAGCAGTTATCTCGACGGGCGGCCCCAGCATTCT.

This clonotype was detected many times. The chain employs TRBV28 and TRBJ1-3; maybe TRBD1 (6 bases). Trimming pared 6 bases from V and 16 bases from J, leaving 22 bases between. The CDR3 sequence is 13 residues long. Germline values: CDR1 MDHEN, CDR2 SYDVKM. The CDR3 protein is CASSDLGHLRPYF. CDR3 nucleotide sequence: TGTGCCAGCAGCGACTTGGGACACCTCCGGCCTTATTTT.

The chain recombines TRBV6-1 with TRBJ2-1; D might be TRBD1 (6 bases). This CDR3 has 16 residues. The germline CDR1 and CDR2 sequences are MNHNS and SASEGT. V lost 3 bases, J lost 7 bases, and 19 bases lay in between. The CDR3 nucleotides are TGTGCCAGCAGTGACCCTACTGACAGGCGTTTGAATGAGCAGTTCTTC. Its translation is CASSDPTDRRLNEQFF.

This clonotype came up many times. The CDR3 loop reads CASSASRYEQYF. DNA for the CDR3: TGTGCCAGCAGCGCATCCCGGTACGAGCAGTACTTC. This chain links TRBV7-9 with TRBJ2-7; D gene uncertain. V gave up 5 bases and J gave up 4 bases, with 9 bases separating them. CDR1 is SEHNR and CDR2 is FQNEAQ in the germline V gene (reference sequence). The CDR3 runs 12 residues. Full variable domain (missing parts from reference TRBV7-9 and TRBJ2-7): DTGVSQNPRHKITKRGQNVTFRCDPISEHNRLYWYRQTLGQGPEFLTYFQNEAQLEKSRLLSDRFSAERPKGSFSTLEIQRTEQGDSAMYLCASSASRYEQYFGPGTRLTVT.

This clonotype has only a few counts. This chain uses TRBV4-1 with TRBJ2-7; unclear D gene. Germline V gene data show CDR1 as MGHRA and CDR2 as YSYEKL. CDR3 length equals 15 residues. The V and J ends lost 2 bases and 3 bases respectively, with 14 bases between them. CDR3 region: CASSQKHNDVYEQYF. The CDR3 DNA follows: TGCGCCAGCAGCCAAAAACACAACGACGTCTACGAGCAGTACTTC.

This clonotype was recorded at least ten times. J is TRBJ1-1 and V is TRBV12-3 or TRBV12-4; no firm D call. V dropped 1 base and J dropped 1 base, with 7 bases sitting between them. The CDR3 has 14 amino acids. The CDR3 protein is CASSLVGANTEAFF. The CDR3 DNA reads TGTGCCAGCAGTTTAGTGGGAGCGAACACTGAAGCTTTCTTT.

The sample holds many counts of this clonotype. J is TRBJ2-7 and V is TRBV28, with D unresolved. The CDR3 has 15 residues. Germline lookup yields CDR1 MDHEN and CDR2 SYDVKM. V lost 5 bases to trimming and J lost 3 bases, with 17 bases between them. CDR3 sequence: CASSKPTTLRYEQYF. CDR3 DNA sequence: TGTGCCAGCAGTAAACCTACGACCCTACGCTACGAGCAGTACTTC.

This clonotype was picked up many times. The chain has TRBV25-1 and TRBJ2-7; no definite D call. Germline V gene lookup returns CDR1 MGHDK and CDR2 SYGVNS. The CDR3 spans 15 residues. Trimming removed 7 bases at V and 3 bases at J, with 19 bases between. The CDR3 loop reads CASTETTLRNYEQYF. Here the CDR3 DNA reads TGTGCCAGCACCGAAACGACCCTTCGAAACTACGAGCAGTACTTC.

This clonotype was found a few times. The rearrangement joins TRBV18 to TRBJ2-3, with 7 positions matching TRBD1. Germline CDR1 KGHSH, CDR2 LQKENI. V gave up 3 bases and J gave up 0 bases; unmatched junction bases: 9. CDR3 length equals 17 residues. The CDR3 sequence is CASSPDRIQYSTDTQYF. As DNA, the CDR3 is TGTGCCAGCTCACCGGACAGGATTCAATATAGCACAGATACGCAGTATTTT.

This clonotype appeared many times. The chain employs TRBV28 and TRBJ2-4; 11 bases fit TRBD2. The V and J ends lost 6 bases and 6 bases, in that order; junction bases with no gene match: 4. Germline V gene lookup returns CDR1 MDHEN and CDR2 SYDVKM. The CDR3 runs 14 residues. The DNA for the CDR3 is TGTGCCAGCAGAACTAGCGGGAGAAGAAACATTCAGTACTTC. This translates into CASRTSGRRNIQYF.

This clonotype was seen many times. The chain joins TRBV2 to TRBJ2-7; weak D call: TRBD2 (5 bases). CDR3 size: 15 residues. CDR1 is SNHLY, CDR2 FYNNEI, per germline. Trimming took 6 bases from V and 3 from J, leaving 18 bases between them. This CDR3 reads CASSPSWLANYEQYF. The CDR3 nucleotides are TGTGCCAGCAGCCCCTCATGGCTAGCTAACTACGAGCAGTACTTC.

In DNA form, the CDR3 reads TGTGCCAGCTCACCTCAATTTAGCAATCAGCCCCAGCATTTT. The encoded protein is CASSPQFSNQPQHF. The chain is built from TRBV18 and TRBJ1-5, with D unclear. The CDR3 extends over 14 amino acids. CDR1 and CDR2 from the germline V gene are KGHSH and LQKENI. Trimming cost V 3 bases and J 0 bases, with 6 bases left between them.

The genes are TRBV5-6 and TRBJ1-2; no reliable D call. V lost 2 bases and J lost 2, with 10 bases in between. The CDR3 loop spans 14 amino acids. In germline, CDR1 is SGHDT, CDR2 YYEEEE. CDR3 coding DNA: TGTGCCAGCAGCTTCCGGGCCAGCAACTATGGCTACACCTTC. This gives the protein CASSFRASNYGYTF.

This clonotype was counted many times. The chain employs TRBV12-3 or TRBV12-4 and TRBJ2-5; 7 nucleotides align to TRBD2. With 6 bases clipped from V and 4 bases from J, the junction kept 17 bases outside the gene matches. The CDR3 length is 17 residues. The CDR3 sequence: CASSPTPSGARRETQYF. The DNA for the CDR3 is TGTGCCAGCAGCCCAACCCCTAGCGGAGCAAGAAGAGAGACCCAGTACTTC.

This clonotype was seen many times. Given a much more abundant clone one base away, this may be a read error. The J gene is TRBJ2-7, the V gene TRBV7-8; 7 positions match TRBD1. Germline CDR1 SGHVS, CDR2 FQNEAQ. Trimming removed 1 base from V and 5 bases from J; junction bases left unmatched: 2. The CDR3 has 13 residues. CDR3 protein: CASSLDRGNEQYF. For the CDR3, the DNA is TGTGCCAGCAGCTTAGACAGGGGCAACGAGCAGTACTTC.